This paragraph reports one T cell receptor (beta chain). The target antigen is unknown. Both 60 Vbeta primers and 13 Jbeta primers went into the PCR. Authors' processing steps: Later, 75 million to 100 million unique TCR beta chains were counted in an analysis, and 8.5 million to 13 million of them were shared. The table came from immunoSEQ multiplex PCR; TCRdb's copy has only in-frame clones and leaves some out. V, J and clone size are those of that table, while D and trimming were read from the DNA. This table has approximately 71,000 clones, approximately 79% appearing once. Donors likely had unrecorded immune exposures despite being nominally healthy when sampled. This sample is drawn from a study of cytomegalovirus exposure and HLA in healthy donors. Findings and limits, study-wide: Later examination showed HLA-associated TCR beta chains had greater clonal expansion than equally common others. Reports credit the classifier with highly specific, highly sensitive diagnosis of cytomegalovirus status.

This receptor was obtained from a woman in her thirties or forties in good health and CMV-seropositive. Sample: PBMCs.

The DNA of the CDR3 is TGCGCCAGCAGTATCAAGGAGCTTGATGAAAAACTGTTTTTT. Residues: CASSIKELDEKLFF. The V gene is TRBV5-1, the J gene TRBJ1-4; no definite D call. This CDR3 spans 14 amino acids. V was clipped by 5 bases and J by 6 bases, with 14 bases between them. Germline assignment: CDR1 SGHRS and CDR2 YFSETQ.